A selection of T cell receptor beta chains follows, all from one sample in a study of cytomegalovirus exposure and HLA in healthy donors. Generated by immunoSEQ multiplex PCR, the TCRdb table keeps only in-frame clones and is missing some. Recorded for this sample: 130,000 or so clones. Material: PBMCs. These TCRs come from a man younger than 35 in good health and CMV-seronegative. Each CDR3 is given with its conserved first and last residue. Fields, in order: CDR3 DNA, CDR3 protein, V gene, clone size, J gene, D gene. A D gene is named only where the DNA matches it firmly. The size entry is marked missing in some rows and otherwise reads once, few, many or a size class.

TGTGCCAGCTCACCAACTCGTCAGGGGGCCGGGAGCAATCAGCCCCAGCATTTT CASSPTRQGAGSNQPQHF TRBV18 - TRBJ1-5 TRBD1
TGTGCCAGTAGTATTTCCCAGACTACCAATCAGCCCCAGCATTTT CASSISQTTNQPQHF TRBV19 - TRBJ1-5 -
TGTGCCAGCAGTTACTCGCAGGGTAGACAGCCCCAGCATTTT CASSYSQGRQPQHF TRBV6-5 - TRBJ1-5 -
TGTGCCTGGAGTGTAAACAGGGCGAATTCACCCCTCCACTTT CAWSVNRANSPLHF TRBV30 - TRBJ1-6 -
TGTGCCAGCAGCCCACCGGGACAATTTTTGCCCACCCATTTT CASSPPGQFLPTHF TRBV28 - TRBJ1-6 -
TGTGCCAGCAGCGAGGAGGCAGATACGCAGTATTTT CASSEEADTQYF TRBV28 - TRBJ2-3 -
TGTGCCAGTAGTCAAACGGGACAGGGAGGACGGGAGACCCAGTACTTC CASSQTGQGGRETQYF TRBV19 - TRBJ2-5 TRBD1
TGTGCCAGCAGGTCAGGGAACATTCAAGAGACCCAGTACTTC CASRSGNIQETQYF TRBV6-5 - TRBJ2-5 -
TGTGCCAGCAGCAGGAGACCCGGGACAGGGGACGAGCAGTACTTC CASSRRPGTGDEQYF TRBV7-3 - TRBJ2-7 TRBD1
TGTGCCTGGGGACAGGGTTCGCGCAATCAGCCCCAGCATTTT CAWGQGSRNQPQHF TRBV30 - TRBJ1-5 TRBD1
TGTGCCAGCAGGTGGACAGTTTACAATGAGCAGTTCTTC CASRWTVYNEQFF TRBV2 - TRBJ2-1 -
TGTGCCACCTCCCGGTGGGAGGGCTCGGGGGAGCAGTACTTC CATSRWEGSGEQYF TRBV10-3 - TRBJ2-7 TRBD2
TGTGCCAGCAAACCCACTCCTATCTACGAGCAGTACTTC CASKPTPIYEQYF TRBV6-5 - TRBJ2-7 -
TGCAGCGTTGAAGCGCCAACTAGCGTGGGTTGGGAGACCCAGTACTTC CSVEAPTSVGWETQYF TRBV29-1 - TRBJ2-5 TRBD2
TGCAGTGCTACCCCGGACACCTTC CSATPDTF TRBV20-1 - TRBJ1-2 -
TGTGCCTGCCAAGATAGCGGGGTAGAGACCCAGTACTTC CACQDSGVETQYF TRBV30 - TRBJ2-5 TRBD2
TGTGCCAGCAGCGGGGGACAGGGGTTAACGGACACTGAAGCTTTCTTT CASSGGQGLTDTEAFF TRBV9 - TRBJ1-1 TRBD1
TGTGCCAGCAGGGAGGGACTAGCGGGGGGTCAGGAGCAGTACTTC CASREGLAGGQEQYF TRBV2 medium-sized TRBJ2-7 TRBD2
TGTGCCAGCAGCGGGGGGAGGGTAGCGGGCCAAGAGACCCAGTACTTC CASSGGRVAGQETQYF TRBV13 - TRBJ2-5 TRBD2
TGTGCCAGCAGGACACAGGGGGCATATGGTTCACCCCTCCACTTT CASRTQGAYGSPLHF TRBV6-5 - TRBJ1-6 TRBD1
TGTGCCAGCAGTTTTAGCGGGAAAGCCCCTTCTTCCTACGAGCAGTACTTC CASSFSGKAPSSYEQYF TRBV28 - TRBJ2-7 TRBD2
TGTGCCAGCAGCAACAGGGGCGGCTCCTACGAGCAGTACTTC CASSNRGGSYEQYF TRBV5-6 - TRBJ2-7 TRBD1
TGTGCCAGCAGGCTAGCGGGCGGGGCTAACAATGAGCAGTTCTTC CASRLAGGANNEQFF TRBV7-3 - TRBJ2-1 TRBD2
TGTGCCACCCAAATAACGGACAGCTATAATTCACCCCTCCACTTT CATQITDSYNSPLHF TRBV10-3 - TRBJ1-6 -
TGTGCCAGCAGTTCGGACAGGACGGGAAACACTGAAGCTTTCTTT CASSSDRTGNTEAFF TRBV6-5 - TRBJ1-1 TRBD1
TGTGCCATCAGTGAGTCTGAGACTAGCGGGGGGAGACAAGAGACCCAGTACTTC CAISESETSGGRQETQYF TRBV10-3 - TRBJ2-5 TRBD2
TGTGCCAGCAGCTTGGTCCCGGGGTTGACCTACGAGCAGTACTTC CASSLVPGLTYEQYF TRBV5-5 - TRBJ2-7 -
TGTGCCAGCTCACCTGAGAGGGGGATAAACGGGGAGCTGTTTTTT CASSPERGINGELFF TRBV18 - TRBJ2-2 -
TGTGCCAGCAGTTTTAGTAGCACAGATACGCAGTATTTT CASSFSSTDTQYF TRBV28 - TRBJ2-3 -
TGTGCCAGCAGCCATCGTAGCGGCAATGAGCAGTTCTTC CASSHRSGNEQFF TRBV14 - TRBJ2-1 -
TGCGCCAGCAGCCGACTGGGGGGTGTCAACCCCGGGGAGCTGTTTTTT CASSRLGGVNPGELFF TRBV5-1 - TRBJ2-2 -
TGTGCCAGCAGCTTAGGCGGACTAAACACTGAAGCTTTCTTT CASSLGGLNTEAFF TRBV7-3 - TRBJ1-1 -
TGTGCCAGCAGCCAGCAGGAGGGGACGCTTATGCAGTATTTT CASSQQEGTLMQYF TRBV7-2 - TRBJ2-3 -
TGCAGCGTTGATTCGGGCTACGAGCAGTACTTC CSVDSGYEQYF TRBV29-1 - TRBJ2-7 -
TGTGCCAGTAGACCCGGGACAAAAGTCGGGGAGCTGTTTTTT CASRPGTKVGELFF TRBV19 - TRBJ2-2 -
TGCGCCAGCAGCCAGCGGGGGAGGACTGAAGCTTTCTTT CASSQRGRTEAFF TRBV4-3 - TRBJ1-1 -
TGTGCCAGCAGTTACTCTGAAGGGCAGGGATATGGCTACACCTTC CASSYSEGQGYGYTF TRBV6-6 - TRBJ1-2 -
TGTGCCAGTAGTCGGGTCGATGCAGGGGGAGAGACCCAGTACTTC CASSRVDAGGETQYF TRBV19 - TRBJ2-5 TRBD1
TGTGCCAGTAAAACAGGGCCTAACACCGGGGAGCTGTTTTTT CASKTGPNTGELFF TRBV19 - TRBJ2-2 -
TGTGCCAGCTCAACAGACAGGAACACTGAAGCTTTCTTT CASSTDRNTEAFF TRBV18 - TRBJ1-1 -
TGCAGCGTTAAGACAGAAGATACGCAGTATTTT CSVKTEDTQYF TRBV29-1 - TRBJ2-3 -
TGCGCCAGCAGCTTGACCTCGACTAGCCGGGAGACCCAGTACTTC CASSLTSTSRETQYF TRBV5-1 - TRBJ2-5 TRBD2
TGTGCCAGCAGCGTACGACAGGGGGCGCGGGAGCAGTTCTTC CASSVRQGAREQFF TRBV7-3 - TRBJ2-1 TRBD1
TGTGCCAGCAGCTTCCAAGCGGGCAGCTCCTACGAGCAGTACTTC CASSFQAGSSYEQYF TRBV7-2 - TRBJ2-7 -
TGTGCCAGCAGTGCGGGGACTAGTGGCACCTCAAATACGCAGTATTTT CASSAGTSGTSNTQYF TRBV6-1 - TRBJ2-3 TRBD2
TGCGCCAGCAGCTTACAGGGTAACACTGAAGCTTTCTTT CASSLQGNTEAFF TRBV5-1 - TRBJ1-1 -
TGTGCCAGCTCACCGCAGGGGGCACCGCAGCCCCAGCATTTT CASSPQGAPQPQHF TRBV18 - TRBJ1-5 TRBD1
TGTGCCAGCAGCCAAGAGACGCAACGGGAGTCCCCCTACGAGCAGTACTTC CASSQETQRESPYEQYF TRBV4-2 - TRBJ2-7 -
TGTGCCAGCAGCTTGGGCCTAGCTCTCGACGAGCAGTACTTC CASSLGLALDEQYF TRBV5-8 - TRBJ2-7 -
TGCGCCAGCAGCTCGGAGATAAATCAGCCCCAGCATTTT CASSSEINQPQHF TRBV5-1 - TRBJ1-5 -
TGTGCCACCGCGGACAGGGGGAGGAGGTTATATGGCTACACCTTC CATADRGRRLYGYTF TRBV28 - TRBJ1-2 TRBD1
TGTGCCAGTTCCTCTGGACAGACGAACACCGGGGAGCTGTTTTTT CASSSGQTNTGELFF TRBV19 - TRBJ2-2 -
TGCGCCAGCAGCCTGGACAGGGGCGGGATTGAAAAACTGTTTTTT CASSLDRGGIEKLFF TRBV4-1 - TRBJ1-4 TRBD1
TGTGCCAGCAGCTTGCTGGGGACAGGGGGCCACGAGCAGTACTTC CASSLLGTGGHEQYF TRBV7-6 - TRBJ2-7 TRBD1